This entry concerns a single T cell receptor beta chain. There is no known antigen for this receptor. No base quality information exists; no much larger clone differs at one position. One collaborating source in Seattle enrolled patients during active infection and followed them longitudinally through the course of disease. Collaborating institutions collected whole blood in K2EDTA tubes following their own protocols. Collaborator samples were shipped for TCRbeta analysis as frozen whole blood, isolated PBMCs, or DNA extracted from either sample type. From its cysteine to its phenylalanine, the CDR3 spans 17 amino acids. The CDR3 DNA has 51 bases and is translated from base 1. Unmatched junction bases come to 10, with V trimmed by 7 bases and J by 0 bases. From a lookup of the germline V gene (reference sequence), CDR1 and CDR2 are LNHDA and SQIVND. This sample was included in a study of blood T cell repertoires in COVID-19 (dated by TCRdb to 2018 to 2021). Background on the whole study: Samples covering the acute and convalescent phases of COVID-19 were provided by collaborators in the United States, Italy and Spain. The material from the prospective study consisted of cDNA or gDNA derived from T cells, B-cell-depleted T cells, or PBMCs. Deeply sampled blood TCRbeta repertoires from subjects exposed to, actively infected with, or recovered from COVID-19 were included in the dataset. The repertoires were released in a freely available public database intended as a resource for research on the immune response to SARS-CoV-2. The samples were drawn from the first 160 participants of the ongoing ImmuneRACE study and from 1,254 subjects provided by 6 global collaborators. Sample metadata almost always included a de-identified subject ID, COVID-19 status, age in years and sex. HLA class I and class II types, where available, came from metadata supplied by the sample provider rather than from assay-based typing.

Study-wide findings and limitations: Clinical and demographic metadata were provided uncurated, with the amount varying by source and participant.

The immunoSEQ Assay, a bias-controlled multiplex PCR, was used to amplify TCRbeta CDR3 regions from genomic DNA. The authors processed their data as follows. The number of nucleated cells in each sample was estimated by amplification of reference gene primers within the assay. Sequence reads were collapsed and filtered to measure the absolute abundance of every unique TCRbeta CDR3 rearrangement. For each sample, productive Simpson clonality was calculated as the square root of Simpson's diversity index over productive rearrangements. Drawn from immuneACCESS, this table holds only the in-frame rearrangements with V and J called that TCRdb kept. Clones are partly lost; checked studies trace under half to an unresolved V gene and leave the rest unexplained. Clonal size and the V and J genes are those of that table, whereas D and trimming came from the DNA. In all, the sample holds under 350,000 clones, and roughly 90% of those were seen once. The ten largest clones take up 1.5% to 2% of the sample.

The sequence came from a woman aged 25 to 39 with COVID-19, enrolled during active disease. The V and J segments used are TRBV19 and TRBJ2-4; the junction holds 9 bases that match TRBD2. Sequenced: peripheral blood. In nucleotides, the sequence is TGTGCCAGTACAGGGCGGGGGGGGCTCCTAGCCAAAAACATTCAGTACTTC. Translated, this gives CASTGRGGLLAKNIQYF.